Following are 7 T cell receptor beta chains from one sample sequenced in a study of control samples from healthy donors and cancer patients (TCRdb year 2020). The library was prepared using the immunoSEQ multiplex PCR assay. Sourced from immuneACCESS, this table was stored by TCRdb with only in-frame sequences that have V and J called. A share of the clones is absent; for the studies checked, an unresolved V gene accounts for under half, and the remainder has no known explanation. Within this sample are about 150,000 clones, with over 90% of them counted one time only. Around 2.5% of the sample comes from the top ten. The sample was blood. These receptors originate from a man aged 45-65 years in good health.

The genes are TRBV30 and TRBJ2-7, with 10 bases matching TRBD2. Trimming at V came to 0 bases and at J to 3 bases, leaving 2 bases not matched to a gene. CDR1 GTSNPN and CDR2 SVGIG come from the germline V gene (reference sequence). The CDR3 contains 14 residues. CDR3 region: CAWSVGLADYEQYF. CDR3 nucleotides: TGTGCCTGGAGTGTAGGACTAGCGGACTACGAGCAGTACTTC.

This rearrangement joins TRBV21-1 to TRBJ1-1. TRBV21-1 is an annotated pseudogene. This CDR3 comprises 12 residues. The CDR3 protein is CASSTRGFEAFF. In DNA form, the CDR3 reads TGTGCCAGCAGCACCCGTGGGTTTGAAGCTTTCTTT.

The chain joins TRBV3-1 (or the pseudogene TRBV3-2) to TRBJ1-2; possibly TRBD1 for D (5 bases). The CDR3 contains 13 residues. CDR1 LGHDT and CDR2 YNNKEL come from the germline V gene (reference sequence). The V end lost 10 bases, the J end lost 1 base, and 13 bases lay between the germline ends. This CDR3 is CATWDRFNYGYTF. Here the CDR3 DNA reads TGTGCCACCTGGGACCGATTTAACTATGGCTACACCTTC.

CDR3 DNA sequence: TGCGCCAGCAGCTTGGTCCAGGGGGATTGGACCGGGGAGCTGTTTTTT. Its protein is CASSLVQGDWTGELFF. The chain couples TRBV5-1 to TRBJ2-2, with 7 bases aligning to TRBD1. Germline V gene sequence: CDR1 SGHRS, CDR2 YFSETQ. Trimming cost V 0 bases and J 5 bases; bases outside gene matches: 7. The CDR3 has 16 residues.

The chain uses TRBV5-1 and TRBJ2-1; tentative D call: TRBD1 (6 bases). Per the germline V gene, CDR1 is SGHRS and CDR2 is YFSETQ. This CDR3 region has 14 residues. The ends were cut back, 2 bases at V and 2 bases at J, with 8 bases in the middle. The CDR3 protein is CASSLNRAYNEQFF. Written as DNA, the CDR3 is TGCGCCAGCAGCTTAAACAGGGCCTACAATGAGCAGTTCTTC. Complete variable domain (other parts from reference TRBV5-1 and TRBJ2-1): KAGVTQTPRYLIKTRGQQVTLSCSPISGHRSVSWYQQTPGQGLQFLFEYFSETQRNKGNFPGRFSGRQFSNSRSEMNVSTLELGDSALYLCASSLNRAYNEQFFGPGTRLTVL.

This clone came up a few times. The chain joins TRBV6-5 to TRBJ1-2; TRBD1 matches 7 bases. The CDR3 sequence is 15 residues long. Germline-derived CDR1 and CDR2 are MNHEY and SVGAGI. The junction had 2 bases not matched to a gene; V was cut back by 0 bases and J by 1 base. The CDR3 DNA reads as TGTGCCAGCAGTTACTCAGGACAGGATAACTATGGCTACACCTTC. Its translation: CASSYSGQDNYGYTF.

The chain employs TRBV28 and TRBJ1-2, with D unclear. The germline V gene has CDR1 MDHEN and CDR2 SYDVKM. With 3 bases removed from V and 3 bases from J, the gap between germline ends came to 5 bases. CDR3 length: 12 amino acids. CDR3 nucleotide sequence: TGTGCCAGCAGTTTGAGGTACTATGGCTACACCTTC. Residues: CASSLRYYGYTF.